This T cell receptor (beta chain) originates from a study of shared clonotypes between healthy human individuals. Study-level results: Across a few donors, naive CD4 shared roughly 5.1%, naive CD8 less than 4%, memory CD4 about 2.5%, memory CD8 0.4% to 0.5%.

This CDR3 has 13 amino acids. The V gene's germline CDR1 is SGHNT and CDR2 YYREEE (reference sequence). V gave up 3 bases and J gave up 1 base, with 7 bases separating them. This table comes from immunoSEQ multiplex PCR, and its TCRdb copy is limited to in-frame clones, with some not included. This sample carries some 1.5 million clones, 95% to 99% of them seen once, and the ten largest clones take about 0.42%. As for this clone: The antigen remains undetermined.

V usage is TRBV5-4 and J usage is TRBJ1-1; D gene unclear. The TCR comes from a man aged 25 to 40 in good health. Sequencing was carried out using naive CD4+ T cells sorted from blood. Subset specified: CD45RA+ positively selected. The CDR3 bases are TGTGCCAGCAGCTCGAGTCGGAACACTGAAGCTTTCTTT. Translating gives CASSSSRNTEAFF.